These T cell receptor beta chains were read from a single sample in a study of CD8 T cells in Susac syndrome. TCRdb called the immunoSEQ multiplex PCR reads again in MiXCR, with one record for every CDR3 protein. The table includes some 130,000 distinct CDR3 sequences, roughly 94% detected once. Material for sequencing was CD8+ T cells from PBMCs. The source of these receptors is a human donor with Susac syndrome. CDR3s include the opening cysteine and the closing phenylalanine or tryptophan. The D gene is left open where the match is weak. Size is stated for part of the rows, as once, few or many counts, or as a class when the clone is expanded.

len	j_gene	abundance	v_gene	d_gene	CDR3nt	CDR3aa
15	TRBJ2-7	NA	TRBV5-1	NA	TGCGCCAGCAGCTTGGTAGGGTATCCGACCTACGAGCAGTACTTC	CASSLVGYPTYEQYF
16	TRBJ2-7	once	TRBV5-1	NA	TGCGCCAGCAGCTTGGAAGCCAGCTTCAGCTCCTACGAGCAGTACTTC	CASSLEASFSSYEQYF
16	TRBJ2-1	NA	TRBV6-5	TRBD1	TGTGCCAGCAGTTACTCGGCAGGGGGCAGCGACAATGAGCAGTTCTTC	CASSYSAGGSDNEQFF
12	TRBJ2-1	NA	TRBV2	NA	TGTGCCAGCAGTGAGGCCTTTAATGAGCAGTTCTTC	CASSEAFNEQFF
13	TRBJ1-1	NA	TRBV14	TRBD1	TGTGCCAGCAGCCGGACAGGGAACACTGAAGCTTTCTTT	CASSRTGNTEAFF
16	TRBJ2-5	NA	TRBV2	NA	TGTGCCAGCAGTGATTCCGCGACCCAGATACTAGAGACCCAGTACTTC	CASSDSATQILETQYF
14	TRBJ1-1	NA	TRBV30	NA	TGTGCCTGGAGTGTTGGGACGGTGGGGGGTGAAGCTTTCTTT	CAWSVGTVGGEAFF
14	TRBJ2-6	NA	TRBV5-6	NA	TGTGCCAGCAGCTTGGGCGCAAGCCCGCAAGGCCTGACTTTC	CASSLGASPQGLTF
15	TRBJ2-3	NA	TRBV27	NA	TGTGCCAGCAGTTCTGTGGGAGAGGGGGCAGATACGCAGTATTTT	CASSSVGEGADTQYF
13	TRBJ1-1	NA	TRBV2	NA	TGTGCCAGCAGTGAGGTAGCTAACACTGAAGCTTTCTTT	CASSEVANTEAFF
17	TRBJ2-1	NA	TRBV7-9	TRBD2	TGTGCCAGCGGGGACGGCGGGAGTGGGGCCGGGGGGAATGAGCAGTTCTTC	CASGDGGSGAGGNEQFF
14	TRBJ2-5	NA	TRBV27	TRBD2	TGTGCCAGCAGTCCCGGGACTAAGGAAGAGACCCAGTACTTC	CASSPGTKEETQYF
17	TRBJ1-2	NA	TRBV12-3/TRBV12-4	NA	TGTGCCAGCAGTTTAACTTTACGAGGGGATTATAACTATGGCTACACCTTC	CASSLTLRGDYNYGYTF
11	TRBJ1-1	NA	TRBV6-5	TRBD1	TGTGCCAGCAGTGACAGGGATGAAGCTTTCTTT	CASSDRDEAFF
16	TRBJ2-7	NA	TRBV28	TRBD1	TGTGCCAGCAGTCCCCCTTGGGACAGGACCTCCTACGAGCAGTACTTC	CASSPPWDRTSYEQYF
15	TRBJ2-7	few	TRBV20-1	NA	TGCAGTGCTCCTTCGGAGAGGGGTTTGTCCTACGAGCAGTACTTC	CSAPSERGLSYEQYF
10	TRBJ2-5	NA	TRBV29-1	NA	TGCAGCGTCCGAACCGAGACCCAGTACTTC	CSVRTETQYF
15	TRBJ2-5	NA	TRBV7-9	NA	TGTGCCAGCAGCTTCACGGACACGGCGTATGAGACCCAGTACTTC	CASSFTDTAYETQYF
13	TRBJ2-2	NA	TRBV12-3/TRBV12-4	NA	TGTGCCAGCAGTTTGGGGGTCCCCGGGGAGCTGTTTTTT	CASSLGVPGELFF
13	TRBJ2-4	NA	TRBV2	TRBD2	TGTGCCAGCCTAACTAGCGGGAGGAACATTCAGTACTTC	CASLTSGRNIQYF
12	TRBJ2-7	NA	TRBV30	NA	TGTGCCTGGAGTGTAGGTTTATACGAGCAGTACTTC	CAWSVGLYEQYF
15	TRBJ2-5	NA	TRBV3-1	NA	TGTGCCAGCAGCCATCCCGGAGGCAGCCAAGAGACCCAGTACTTC	CASSHPGGSQETQYF
15	TRBJ2-7	NA	TRBV7-9	TRBD1	TGTGCCAGCAGCCCCTCTGAGGACAGGAGGAACGAGCAGTACTTC	CASSPSEDRRNEQYF
13	TRBJ2-7	NA	TRBV5-6	NA	TGTGCCAGCAGCTTGCAGGGTTTCCACGAGCAGTACTTC	CASSLQGFHEQYF
13	TRBJ1-2	NA	TRBV5-4	NA	TGTGCCAGCAGCTTGTGGAACAGCTATGGCTACACCTTC	CASSLWNSYGYTF
16	TRBJ2-5	NA	TRBV30	TRBD2	TGTGCCTGGAGTGTACTACTAGCGGAACTCCAAGAGACCCAGTACTTC	CAWSVLLAELQETQYF
15	TRBJ1-5	NA	TRBV20-1	NA	TGCAGTGCTAGAGAGGGGGCCAGTTCGGGTCAGCCCCAGCATTTT	CSAREGASSGQPQHF
16	TRBJ2-3	NA	TRBV4-1	TRBD2	TGCGCCAGCAGCCAGGCGGGGGGGTATTACACAGATACGCAGTATTTT	CASSQAGGYYTDTQYF
12	TRBJ2-7	NA	TRBV20-1	TRBD2	TGCAGTGCTCCAGGACTAGTAAACGAGCAGTACTTC	CSAPGLVNEQYF
10	TRBJ2-3	NA	TRBV28	NA	TGTGCCAGCAGTTTTAATACGCAGTATTTT	CASSFNTQYF
20	TRBJ2-2	NA	TRBV9	TRBD2	TGTGCCAGCAGCGTAGCTCAACGGGAGGCGGTTAGTGGGGACACCGGGGAGCTGTTTTTT	CASSVAQREAVSGDTGELFF
15	TRBJ2-1	NA	TRBV11-1	TRBD2	TGTGCCAGCAGCTTGACTAGCGGTTTCAATGTTGAGCAGTTCTTC	CASSLTSGFNVEQFF
16	TRBJ2-1	NA	TRBV4-1	NA	TGCGCCAGCAGCCAAGAGGTAGGAGGACAATACAATGAGCAGTTCTTC	CASSQEVGGQYNEQFF
14	TRBJ2-4	NA	TRBV2	NA	TGTGCCAGCAGTTCCGCGGCGGGATTTATCATTCAGTACTTC	CASSSAAGFIIQYF
14	TRBJ2-1	NA	TRBV7-9	TRBD2	TGTGCCAGCACCGTGGGACTAGCTTTGAATGAGCAGTTCTTC	CASTVGLALNEQFF
15	TRBJ1-2	NA	TRBV27	NA	TGTGCCAGCCTACCCTATGCCGGGACTCCCTATGGCTACACCTTC	CASLPYAGTPYGYTF
14	TRBJ2-7	NA	TRBV19	NA	TGTGCCAGTAGTATTGCAGCGGCCCTCTACGAGCAGTACTTC	CASSIAAALYEQYF
14	TRBJ1-1	NA	TRBV28	NA	TGTGCCAGCAGTTTATACCGGGACACTCGCTCTGCTTTCTTT	CASSLYRDTRSAFF
11	TRBJ1-3	once	TRBV29-1	NA	TGCAGCAGTGCCTCTGGAAACACCATATATTTT	CSSASGNTIYF
15	TRBJ2-4	NA	TRBV2	NA	TGTGCCAGCAGTGAATTATATCGACAGGAAAACATTCAGTACTTC	CASSELYRQENIQYF
11	TRBJ2-7	NA	TRBV2	NA	TGTGCCAGCAGTGATTTGTCAGAGCAGTACTTC	CASSDLSEQYF
11	TRBJ2-2	once	TRBV24-1	NA	TGTGCCACCAGTGATACCGGGGAGCTGTTTTTT	CATSDTGELFF
12	TRBJ2-1	NA	TRBV20-1	NA	TGCAGTGCTAGAGGGGCTAAGGGAGGGCAGTTCTTC	CSARGAKGGQFF
11	TRBJ2-1	few	TRBV5-4	NA	TGTGCCAGCAGCGGCGGCGGTGAGCAGTTCTTC	CASSGGGEQFF
12	TRBJ1-4	NA	TRBV20-1	NA	TGCAGTGCACGGCCCGAAGGCGAAAAACTGTTTTTT	CSARPEGEKLFF
15	TRBJ2-1	NA	TRBV3-1	NA	TGTGCCAGCGCCGGGACCGACGGATCCTACAATGAGCAGTTCTTC	CASAGTDGSYNEQFF
15	TRBJ2-5	once	TRBV6-5	NA	TGTGCCAGCAGTTACTCGAGTGGGAGTTGGGAGACCCAGTACTTC	CASSYSSGSWETQYF
16	TRBJ2-7	NA	TRBV28	TRBD1	TGTGCCAGCACCCCAATCGGACAGGGGACGAACTACGAGCAGTACTTC	CASTPIGQGTNYEQYF
15	TRBJ2-1	NA	TRBV28	TRBD2	TGTGCCAGCAGTCTTATAGCGGGAACCTACAATGAGCAGTTCTTC	CASSLIAGTYNEQFF
12	TRBJ2-1	once	TRBV20-1	NA	TGCAGTGCCACCCTGGGAGACAATGAGCAGTTCTTC	CSATLGDNEQFF
16	TRBJ1-1	NA	TRBV7-3	TRBD1	TGTGCCAGCAGCCTATTGGGGGACAGGGAGAACACTGAAGCTTTCTTT	CASSLLGDRENTEAFF
13	TRBJ2-1	NA	TRBV27	TRBD1	TGTGCCAGCAGTGGGACAGGGAACAATGAGCAGTTCTTC	CASSGTGNNEQFF
15	TRBJ2-2	NA	TRBV28	TRBD2	TGTGCCAGCAGTGACCCGGGAGGAAACACCGGGGAGCTGTTTTTT	CASSDPGGNTGELFF
10	TRBJ2-7	once	TRBV20-1	NA	TGCAGTGCTATAGGAGACGAGCAGTACTTC	CSAIGDEQYF
14	TRBJ1-5	NA	TRBV2	NA	TGTGCCAGCAGTGAAGCCAGGGACAATCAGCCCCAGCATTTT	CASSEARDNQPQHF